This T cell receptor beta chain was profiled in a study of metastatic and nonmetastatic thyroid tumors. About the research overall: Across peripheral blood and tumor or nodule tissue samples taken from malignant and benign thyroid patients, the repertoires were compared with one another.

With MiXCR, TCRdb reprocessed the PCR reads. Of fewer than 35,000 clones detected, less than 25% appear once; the ten largest clones hold 2.4%. This clone is medium-sized (0.01 to 0.1%) within its sample. The target antigen is unknown. Before thyroid surgery, none of the patients had received any treatment. CDR1 and CDR2 (germline): KGHSH, LQKENI. This CDR3 has 15 residues. Deletions cut 6 bases from V and 0 bases from J, with 9 bases between. Study observations and caveats: Significantly greater TCR beta diversity was reportedly found in malignant thyroid tumors than in benign nodules (in blood and tumor).

This chain uses TRBV18 with TRBJ2-6, with unresolved D. The TCR comes from a female donor with papillary thyroid cancer or a benign thyroid nodule (not recorded which). Some clones in this sample may be carry-over from other donors' samples. Sequencing used blood. The CDR3 region has the DNA TGTGCCAGCTCCCCAACAACCTCTGGGGCCAACGTCCTGACTTTC. Encoded protein: CASSPTTSGANVLTF.